This T cell receptor (beta chain) appears in the sequencing data of a study of T cells after yellow fever vaccination. Study background: The fractions with low cell numbers were processed using SMART-Seq v4 Ultra Low Input.

Whole-study findings and limits: There was a possibility that FACS-sorted repertoires contained abundant clonotypes contaminating from the bulk population. Only a minor proportion of clonotypes was detected across both CD4 and CD8 compartments. It was a weaker secondary response, yet one that peaked faster, at day 5 versus 15.

Germline CDR1 is KGHDR and CDR2 is SFDVKD. The CDR3 totals 14 residues. Trimming cost V 9 bases and J 7 bases; bases outside gene matches: 10. TCRdb reprocessed the 5' RACE reads via MiXCR and lists one record per CDR3 protein. The sample includes about 120,000 distinct CDR3 sequences, roughly 8.4% of them seen just once. The sample holds many counts of this clonotype. The target antigen is unknown. This chain joins TRBV24-1 and TRBJ2-1; 8 bases agree with TRBD2. The source is a man aged 25-45 years who received the YFV17D yellow fever vaccine. The sample here was CD8+ T cells sorted from PBMCs, taken 45 days after the yellow fever booster vaccination. For the CDR3, the DNA is TGTGCCACCGCCACTAGCGGCTCGGGGAATGAGCAGTTCTTC. It translates to CATATSGSGNEQFF.